This T cell receptor (beta chain) comes out of a study of T-cell reconstitution after alpha-beta-depleted transplantation in children. This CDR3 is built from 14 residues. Germline CDR1 and CDR2: ENHRY and SYGVKD. Trimming took 6 bases from V and 1 from J; bases not matched to a gene: 3. A library of TCRbeta sequences, prepared with unique molecular identifiers, was generated. TCRdb itself ran the PCR reads through MiXCR, one entry per CDR3 protein. The table has 200,000 to 250,000 distinct CDR3 sequences, around 11% seen once. This clonotype was recorded many times. The gene calls are TRBV10-3 and TRBJ2-5, with 9 bases matching TRBD1. The sequenced sample was PBMCs from the stem cell graft donor, obtained from the stem cell graft. This clonotype originated in a human donor who donated a stem cell graft to a child with acute lymphoblastic leukemia. The CDR3 sequence: CAISQGQGQETQYF. Written as DNA, the CDR3 is TGTGCCATCAGCCAGGGACAGGGCCAAGAGACCCAGTACTTC.